This T cell receptor beta chain stems from a study of blood T cell repertoires in COVID-19. Overall study: The United States, Italy and Spain provided the acute and convalescent COVID-19 samples. T cells, B-cell-depleted T cells, or PBMCs provided the cDNA or gDNA that served as material.

The CDR3 has 16 residues. With 5 bases clipped from V and 5 bases from J, the junction kept 9 bases outside the gene matches. Germline-derived CDR1 and CDR2 are SGHVS and FNYEAQ. In the original workflow: From reference gene primer amplification, estimates of nucleated cell counts were derived. Repertoires were generated with immunoSEQ multiplex PCR, while TCRdb's copy carries only in-frame clones and drops some. That table is the source of V, J and clone size, and D and trimming were worked out from the DNA. The sample lists around 700,000 clones; 75% to 90% were seen once. The rearrangement uses TRBV7-6 and TRBJ1-4, with TRBD1 identical over 9 bases. The sample was peripheral blood. The source is a woman aged 18-35 years with acute or convalescent COVID-19. The CDR3 nucleotides read TGTGCCAGCAGCCCCCACCCGGGACAGGGAAATGAAAAACTGTTTTTT. Amino acids: CASSPHPGQGNEKLFF. The full variable domain, its missing parts supplied by reference TRBV7-6 and TRBJ1-4, is GAGVSQSPRYKVTKRGQDVALRCDPISGHVSLYWYRQALGQGPEFLTYFNYEAQQDKSGLPNDRFSAERPEGSISTLTIQRTEQRDSAMYRCASSPHPGQGNEKLFFGSGTQLSVL.